The 29 T cell receptor beta chains given below trace back to one sample, sequenced in a study of T-cell reconstitution after alpha-beta-depleted transplantation in children. Study conclusions and caveats: By about two months after transplant, alpha-beta T cells reportedly arose from several hundred graft clones that had expanded.

For these receptors, no antigen is known. This sample's TCRbeta library carried unique molecular identifier barcodes. MiXCR, applied by TCRdb to the PCR reads, yields one record per CDR3 protein. Of 25,000 to 35,000 distinct CDR3 sequences in the sample, around 7% are singletons; the top ten hold around 25%. The sample here was peripheral blood, taken 60 days after TCRalphabeta/CD19-depleted stem cell transplant. The receptor source for this set is a child under two years old who had a stem cell transplant for acute myeloid leukemia, so the T cells may come from the graft donor.

Many counts were recorded for this clonotype. This rearrangement joins TRBV29-1 to TRBJ1-3; D may be TRBD1 (6 bases). CDR3 length: 17 amino acids. V was trimmed by 1 base and J by 2 bases, leaving 18 bases between them. The germline gives CDR1 SQVTM, CDR2 ANQGSEA. In DNA form, the CDR3 reads TGCAGCGTTGAAGCGAAACAGGGAAAGTCTCCTGGAAACACCATATATTTT. Its protein product is CSVEAKQGKSPGNTIYF.

The table lists this clonotype with many counts. This sequence joins TRBV27 and TRBJ2-3; D is possibly TRBD2 (5 bases). The CDR3 is 14 amino acids. Trimming cost V 5 bases and J 1 base, with 10 bases left between them. CDR1 and CDR2 (germline): MNHEY, SMNVEV (reference sequence). The CDR3 DNA is TGTGCCAGCAGTCCGAGGGCCCGCACAGATACGCAGTATTTT. Amino acids: CASSPRARTDTQYF.

This clonotype was seen repeatedly, ten times or more. This rearrangement joins TRBV6-6 to TRBJ2-3; 11 bases map to TRBD2. Germline V gene lookup returns CDR1 MNHNY and CDR2 SVGAGI (reference sequence). V shed 6 bases and J 4 bases; nucleotides not matched to a gene: 0. The CDR3 consists of 13 residues. The DNA for the CDR3 is TGTGCCAGCAGACTAGCGGGAGCAGATACGCAGTATTTT. Protein product: CASRLAGADTQYF.

At least ten counts were recorded for this clonotype. The chain carries TRBV10-3 and TRBJ2-3, with D possibly matching TRBD2 (6 bases). V dropped 0 bases and J dropped 4 bases, with 17 bases sitting between them. The CDR3 runs 17 residues. CDR1 ENHRY and CDR2 SYGVKD come from the germline V gene. CDR3 residues: CAISESRLPSGADTQYF. The DNA of the CDR3 is TGTGCCATCAGTGAGTCGAGACTACCTTCGGGGGCAGATACGCAGTATTTT.

This clonotype was observed at least ten times. The chain employs TRBV4-3 and TRBJ1-2; D is possibly TRBD1 (5 bases). CDR1 and CDR2 from the germline V gene are LGHNA and YSLEER. V was shortened by 0 bases and J by 6 bases, with 14 bases between the two germline ends. The length of the CDR3 is 15 residues. In DNA, the CDR3 is TGCGCCAGCAGCCAAGATGGGGGTCTTGGGAATGGCTACACCTTC. Translated, it gives CASSQDGGLGNGYTF.

This clonotype was observed many times. J is TRBJ2-2 and V is TRBV20-1; 14 bases agree with TRBD2. Trimming took 6 bases from V and 6 from J; bases not matched to a gene: 3. Germline values: CDR1 DFQATT, CDR2 SNEGSKA (reference sequence). The CDR3 is 14 residues long. CDR3 sequence: CSAWTSGRPGELFF. Here the CDR3 DNA reads TGCAGTGCATGGACTAGCGGGAGGCCCGGGGAGCTGTTTTTT.

In its sample, this clonotype was seen many times. CDR3 in DNA: TGCAGCGTTGACGGGGCGTGGGGCTACACCTTC. This sequence encodes CSVDGAWGYTF. The chain uses TRBV29-1 and TRBJ1-2; D may be TRBD1 (5 bases). The germline V gene encodes CDR1 SQVTM and CDR2 ANQGSEA. This CDR3 contains 11 residues. V lost 3 bases and J lost 8, with 10 bases in between.

The chain uses TRBV20-1 and TRBJ2-3; maybe TRBD1 (5 bases). Germline V gene lookup returns CDR1 DFQATT and CDR2 SNEGSKA (reference sequence). There are 15 residues in the CDR3. Trimming left V 8 bases short and J 9 bases short, with 27 bases between. CDR3 sequence reads: CSSGLHQGLRGTQYF. The CDR3 DNA follows: TGCAGTTCGGGCCTGCATCAGGGCCTCAGAGGCACGCAGTATTTT.

This clonotype was recorded at least ten times. The CDR3 sequence: CASSLDPHRASYYGYTF. CDR3 nucleotide sequence: TGCGCCAGCAGCTTGGACCCACACAGGGCCTCTTACTATGGCTACACCTTC. The chain joins TRBV5-1 to TRBJ1-2, with a weak D call TRBD1 (6 bases). This CDR3 spans 17 amino acids. Looked up from germline, CDR1 is SGHRS and CDR2 is YFSETQ. The V and J ends lost 0 bases and 3 bases respectively, with 18 bases between them.

This clonotype has at least ten counts. The V gene is TRBV28, the J gene TRBJ2-7; D is uncertain. The V end was cut by 6 bases, the J end by 4 bases, with 7 bases between. Germline V lookup: CDR1 MDHEN, CDR2 SYDVKM. CDR3 length: 11 residues. The chain's CDR3 is CASSPLYEQYF. The CDR3 DNA sequence: TGTGCCAGCAGCCCCCTATACGAGCAGTACTTC.

This clonotype was seen at least ten times. The chain joins TRBV20-1 to TRBJ1-6; no firm D call. CDR1 is DFQATT and CDR2 is SNEGSKA in the germline V gene (reference sequence). V dropped 1 base and J dropped 9 bases, with 13 bases sitting between them. CDR3 length: 14 residues. The CDR3: CSARVTRVGSPLHF. The CDR3 region has the DNA TGCAGTGCTAGAGTTACAAGGGTCGGTTCACCCCTCCACTTT.

This clonotype appeared many times. The chain couples TRBV20-1 to TRBJ2-1; tentatively, D is TRBD2 (5 bases). Trimming took off 0 bases at V and 3 bases at J, with 12 bases between the two ends. There are 15 residues in the CDR3. Germline lookup yields CDR1 DFQATT and CDR2 SNEGSKA (reference sequence). DNA of the CDR3: TGCAGTGCTAGAGATCCGGACTTCCGCTACAATGAGCAGTTCTTC. Residues: CSARDPDFRYNEQFF.

This clonotype has a single count. Possible read error: a much larger clone is one base away. The chain carries TRBV5-6 and TRBJ2-5; no firm D call. V shed 7 bases and J shed 4 bases, with 14 bases lying between them. Germline CDR1 reads SGHDT; CDR2 reads YYEEEE. The CDR3 has 13 residues. In DNA form, the CDR3 reads TGTGCCAGCGCTAGTCAGGCGCCAGAGACCCAGTACTTC. Translated: CASASQAPETQYF. The variable domain in full, with the rest retrieved from reference TRBV5-6 and TRBJ2-5, is DAGVTQSPTHLIKTRGQQVTLRCSPKSGHDTVSWYQQALGQGPQFIFQYYEEEERQRGNFPDRFSGHQFPNYSSELNVNALLLGDSALYLCASASQAPETQYFGPGTRLLVL.

This clonotype was recorded at least ten times. The chain employs TRBV27 and TRBJ2-7; 9 bases line up with TRBD2. Germline assignment: CDR1 MNHEY and CDR2 SMNVEV (reference sequence). The CDR3 loop spans 14 amino acids. The junction had 4 bases not matched to a gene; V was cut back by 4 bases and J by 3 bases. The CDR3 region is CASSWAGGIYEQYF. The CDR3 DNA sequence: TGTGCCAGCAGTTGGGCGGGGGGGATCTACGAGCAGTACTTC.

This clonotype occurred a few times. This chain connects TRBV19 to TRBJ2-7, with D perhaps matching TRBD1 (5 bases). V was cut by 5 bases and J by 3 bases, with 17 bases left in between. Germline loops: CDR1 LNHDA, CDR2 SQIVND (reference sequence). This CDR3 has 15 amino acids. The CDR3 is CASSPSPGIFYEQYF. As DNA, the CDR3 is TGTGCCAGTAGTCCCTCCCCAGGGATCTTCTACGAGCAGTACTTC.

The table lists this clonotype with many counts. This rearrangement joins TRBV6-5 to TRBJ2-5, with 7 bases aligning to TRBD1. V trimming: 4 bases; J trimming: 2 bases; junction bases outside the gene matches: 10. This CDR3 contains 16 residues. Germline CDR1 and CDR2: MNHEY and SVGAGI. CDR3 bases: TGTGCCAGCAGTTTGATGGGACAGCCGACACAAGAGACCCAGTACTTC. This translates into CASSLMGQPTQETQYF.

In its sample, this clonotype was seen many times. The rearrangement uses TRBV5-6 and TRBJ2-7; no reliable D call. V was clipped by 0 bases and J by 5 bases, with 6 bases between them. Per germline, CDR1 SGHDT and CDR2 YYEEEE. The CDR3 totals 12 residues. CDR3 nucleotide sequence: TGTGCCAGCAGCTTGGGCACCCACGAGCAGTACTTC. Protein product: CASSLGTHEQYF.

The sample holds many counts of this clonotype. CDR3: CASRPKLERVTGELFF. The CDR3 nucleotides read TGTGCCAGCAGACCCAAACTCGAACGGGTCACCGGGGAGCTGTTTTTT. The chain couples TRBV28 to TRBJ2-2, with D hard to call. Looked up from germline, CDR1 is MDHEN and CDR2 is SYDVKM. The ends were cut back, 6 bases at V and 4 bases at J, with 18 bases in the middle. The CDR3 runs to 16 residues.

This clonotype was picked up many times. The chain uses TRBV28 and TRBJ2-7; 7 positions match TRBD1. This CDR3 region has 16 residues. J was trimmed by 0 bases and V by 6 bases; bases with no gene match: 11. In germline, CDR1 is MDHEN, CDR2 SYDVKM. CDR3 sequence: CASRLTRDRISYEQYF. Here the CDR3 DNA reads TGTGCCAGCAGATTGACCCGGGACAGAATCTCCTACGAGCAGTACTTC.

There are many counts of this clonotype. The chain links TRBV29-1 to TRBJ2-7; possibly TRBD1 for D (5 bases). Germline values: CDR1 SQVTM, CDR2 ANQGSEA. The CDR3 extends over 12 amino acids. Between the trimmed V and J ends, which lost 1 base and 4 bases, there was a span of 8 bases. The CDR3 loop is CSVEGKGYEQYF. CDR3 in DNA: TGCAGCGTTGAAGGGAAGGGGTACGAGCAGTACTTC.

This clonotype appeared many times. The chain links TRBV15 to TRBJ1-5; D is perhaps TRBD1 (5 bases). V was trimmed by 1 base and J by 2 bases, leaving 9 bases between them. CDR3 length: 15 residues. In germline, CDR1 is LNHNV, CDR2 YYDKDF (reference sequence). The CDR3 nucleotides are TGTGCCACCAGCAGAGCCAGGGACGGCAATCAGCCCCAGCATTTT. Its translation: CATSRARDGNQPQHF.

Many counts were recorded for this clonotype. The rearrangement joins TRBV5-1 to TRBJ1-2, with 8 bases lining up with TRBD1. The CDR3 runs 16 residues. Losses at the gene ends were 2 bases for V and 3 bases for J; bases not matched to a gene: 9. Per germline, CDR1 SGHRS and CDR2 YFSETQ. CDR3 protein: CASSFYLGTGYYGYTF. The CDR3 nucleotides read TGCGCCAGCAGCTTTTACCTCGGGACAGGTTACTATGGCTACACCTTC.

In this sample, this clonotype turned up many times. V is TRBV10-2 and J is TRBJ2-2; possibly TRBD2 for D (5 bases). Germline V gene lookup returns CDR1 WSHSY and CDR2 SAAADI. This CDR3 spans 11 amino acids. V lost 7 bases and J 7 bases, leaving 7 bases between the germline ends. The CDR3: CASMGSGELFF. CDR3 DNA: TGCGCCAGCATGGGGAGCGGGGAGCTGTTTTTT.

This clonotype has only a few counts. The genes are TRBV5-1 and TRBJ2-1; D is ambiguous. Per the germline V gene, CDR1 is SGHRS and CDR2 is YFSETQ. V lost 3 bases and J 6 bases, leaving 10 bases between the germline ends. The CDR3 spans 13 residues. CDR3 region: CASSCTWCNEQFF. CDR3 nucleotide sequence: TGCGCCAGCAGCTGCACCTGGTGCAATGAGCAGTTCTTC.

This clonotype showed up many times. The chain combines TRBV5-1 with TRBJ2-3; D not certain. The germline CDR1 and CDR2 sequences are SGHRS and YFSETQ. There are 15 residues in the CDR3. V lost 4 bases, J lost 0 bases, and 12 bases lay in between. Here the CDR3 DNA reads TGCGCCAGCAGCCCCCATCCGCAGAGCACAGATACGCAGTATTTT. Its translation: CASSPHPQSTDTQYF.

This clonotype has at least ten counts. The chain employs TRBV3-1 and TRBJ2-7; possibly TRBD1 or TRBD2 for D (6 bases each). There are 18 residues in the CDR3. CDR1 LGHDT and CDR2 YNNKEL come from the germline V gene (reference sequence). Trimming left V 2 bases short and J 3 bases short, with 23 bases between. CDR3 nucleotide sequence: TGTGCCAGCAGCCAAATGGGGGGCGCTACAGGGAGTGTCTACGAGCAGTACTTC. Protein sequence: CASSQMGGATGSVYEQYF.

In its sample, this clonotype was seen many times. The chain links TRBV27 to TRBJ1-6; tentative D call: TRBD1 (5 bases). V was cut by 8 bases and J by 8 bases, with 13 bases left in between. Germline V CDR1 and CDR2: MNHEY, SMNVEV (reference sequence). CDR3 size: 13 residues. The CDR3 DNA reads as TGTGCCAGCCGCTGGGGGGGAGATTCACCCCTCCACTTT. It yields the protein CASRWGGDSPLHF.

There are many counts of this clonotype. This sequence joins TRBV3-1 and TRBJ1-5; D remains ambiguous. The CDR3 has 13 residues. V was clipped by 4 bases and J by 4 bases, with 8 bases between them. The germline V gene has CDR1 LGHDT and CDR2 YNNKEL (reference sequence). CDR3 nucleotide sequence: TGTGCCAGCAGCCCGGTACCAAATCAGCCCCAGCATTTT. Protein sequence: CASSPVPNQPQHF.

This clonotype was counted at least ten times. The gene calls are TRBV27 and TRBJ2-3; 9 bases fit TRBD2. J was trimmed by 1 base and V by 2 bases; bases with no gene match: 1. The CDR3 totals 15 residues. Germline values: CDR1 MNHEY, CDR2 SMNVEV (reference sequence). The CDR3 here is CASSLKRGGTDTQYF. Here the CDR3 DNA reads TGTGCCAGCAGTTTAAAGCGGGGGGGCACAGATACGCAGTATTTT.